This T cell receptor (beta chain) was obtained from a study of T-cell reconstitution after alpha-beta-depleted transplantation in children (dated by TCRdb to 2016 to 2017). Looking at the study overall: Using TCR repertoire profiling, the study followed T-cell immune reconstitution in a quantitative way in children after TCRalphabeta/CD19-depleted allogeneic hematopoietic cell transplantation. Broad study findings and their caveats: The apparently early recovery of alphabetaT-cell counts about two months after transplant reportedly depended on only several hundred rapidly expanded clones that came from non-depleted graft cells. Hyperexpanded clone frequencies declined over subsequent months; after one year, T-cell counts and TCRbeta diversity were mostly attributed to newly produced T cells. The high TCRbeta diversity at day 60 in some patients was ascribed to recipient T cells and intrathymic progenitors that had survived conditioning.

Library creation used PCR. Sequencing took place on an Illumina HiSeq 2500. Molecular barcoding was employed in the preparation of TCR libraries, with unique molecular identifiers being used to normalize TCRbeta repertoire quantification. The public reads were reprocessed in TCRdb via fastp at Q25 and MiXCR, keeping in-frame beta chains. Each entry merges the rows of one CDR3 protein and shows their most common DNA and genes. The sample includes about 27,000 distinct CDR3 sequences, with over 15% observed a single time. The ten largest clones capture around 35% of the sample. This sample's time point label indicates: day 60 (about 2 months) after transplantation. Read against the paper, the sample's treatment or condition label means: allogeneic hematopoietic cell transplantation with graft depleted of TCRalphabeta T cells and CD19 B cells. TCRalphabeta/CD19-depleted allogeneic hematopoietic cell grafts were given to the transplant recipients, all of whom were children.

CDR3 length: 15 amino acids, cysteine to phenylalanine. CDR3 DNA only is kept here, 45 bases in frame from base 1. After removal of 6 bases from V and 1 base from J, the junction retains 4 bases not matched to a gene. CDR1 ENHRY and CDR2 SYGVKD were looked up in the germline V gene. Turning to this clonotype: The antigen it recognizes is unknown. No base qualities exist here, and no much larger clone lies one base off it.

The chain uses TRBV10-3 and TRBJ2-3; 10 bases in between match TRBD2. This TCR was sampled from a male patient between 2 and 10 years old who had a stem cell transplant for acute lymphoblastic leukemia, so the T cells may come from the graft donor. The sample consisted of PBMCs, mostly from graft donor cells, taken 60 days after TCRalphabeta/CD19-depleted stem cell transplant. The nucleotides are TGTGCCATCAGGGGTCTAGCGGGGGGCACAGATACGCAGTATTTT. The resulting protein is CAIRGLAGGTDTQYF.